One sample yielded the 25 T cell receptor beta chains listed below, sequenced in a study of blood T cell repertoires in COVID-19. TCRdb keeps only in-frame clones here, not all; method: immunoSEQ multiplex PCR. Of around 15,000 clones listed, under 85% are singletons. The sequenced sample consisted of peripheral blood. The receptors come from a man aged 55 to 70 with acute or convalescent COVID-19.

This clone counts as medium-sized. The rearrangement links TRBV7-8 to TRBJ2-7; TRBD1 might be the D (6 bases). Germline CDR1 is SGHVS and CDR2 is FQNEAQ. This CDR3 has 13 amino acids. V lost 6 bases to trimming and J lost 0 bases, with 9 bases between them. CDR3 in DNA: TGTGCCAGCAGTACAGGGTTCTCCTACGAGCAGTACTTC. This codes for CASSTGFSYEQYF.

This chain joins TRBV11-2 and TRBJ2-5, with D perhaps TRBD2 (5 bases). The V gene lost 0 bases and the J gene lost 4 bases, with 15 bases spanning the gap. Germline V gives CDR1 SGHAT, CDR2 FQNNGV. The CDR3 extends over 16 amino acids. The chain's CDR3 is CASSLDPSSEVETQYF. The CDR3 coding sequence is TGTGCCAGCAGCTTAGACCCGAGTAGCGAGGTAGAGACCCAGTACTTC.

The CDR3 DNA follows: TGTGCCAGCAGTTTATGGAGTAGCAACTATGGCTACACCTTC. Amino acid sequence: CASSLWSSNYGYTF. This chain joins TRBV28 and TRBJ1-2; no clear D. The ends were cut back, 0 bases at V and 2 bases at J, with 7 bases in the middle. The CDR3 length is 14 residues. The germline gives CDR1 MDHEN, CDR2 SYDVKM.

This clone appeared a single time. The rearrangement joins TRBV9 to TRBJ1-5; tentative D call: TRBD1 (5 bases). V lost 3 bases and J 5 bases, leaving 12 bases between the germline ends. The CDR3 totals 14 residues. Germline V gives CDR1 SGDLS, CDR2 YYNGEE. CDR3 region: CASSADNLDQPQHF. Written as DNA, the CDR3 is TGTGCCAGCAGCGCGGACAACCTTGATCAGCCCCAGCATTTT.

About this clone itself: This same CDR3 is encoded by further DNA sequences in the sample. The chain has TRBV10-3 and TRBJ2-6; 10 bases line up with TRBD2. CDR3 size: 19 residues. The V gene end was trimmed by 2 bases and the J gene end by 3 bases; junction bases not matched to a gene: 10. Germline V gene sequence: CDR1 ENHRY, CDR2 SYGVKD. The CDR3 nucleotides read TGTGCCATCAGTGAGGTAGTAGCGGGGGGTTCGGTTGGGGCCAACGTCCTGACTTTC. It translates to CAISEVVAGGSVGANVLTF.

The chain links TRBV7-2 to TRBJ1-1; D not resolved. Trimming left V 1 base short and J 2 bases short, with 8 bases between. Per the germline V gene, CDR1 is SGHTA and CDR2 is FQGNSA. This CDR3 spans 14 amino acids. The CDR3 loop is CASSLDVRNTEAFF. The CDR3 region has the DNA TGTGCCAGCAGCTTAGACGTGAGAAACACTGAAGCTTTCTTT.

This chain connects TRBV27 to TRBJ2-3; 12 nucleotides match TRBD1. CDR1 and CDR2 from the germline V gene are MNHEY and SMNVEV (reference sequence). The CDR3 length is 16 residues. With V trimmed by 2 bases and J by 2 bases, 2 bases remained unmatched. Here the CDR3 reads CASSLTGQGATDTQYF. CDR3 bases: TGTGCCAGCAGTTTAACGGGACAGGGGGCCACAGATACGCAGTATTTT.

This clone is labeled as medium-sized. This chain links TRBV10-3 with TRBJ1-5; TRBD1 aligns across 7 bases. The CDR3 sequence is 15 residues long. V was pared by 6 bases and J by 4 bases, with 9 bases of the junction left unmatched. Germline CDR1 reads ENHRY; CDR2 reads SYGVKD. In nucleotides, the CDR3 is TGTGCCATCAGAACCGGACAGGACCCTAATCAGCCCCAGCATTTT. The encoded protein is CAIRTGQDPNQPQHF.

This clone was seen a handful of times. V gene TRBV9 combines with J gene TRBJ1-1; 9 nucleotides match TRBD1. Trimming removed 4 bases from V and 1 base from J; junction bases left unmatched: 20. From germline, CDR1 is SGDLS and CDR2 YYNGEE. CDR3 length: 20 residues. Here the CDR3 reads CASSMPGQGIMDRGNTEAFF. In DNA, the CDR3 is TGTGCCAGCAGCATGCCGGGACAGGGAATTATGGACCGAGGGAACACTGAAGCTTTCTTT.

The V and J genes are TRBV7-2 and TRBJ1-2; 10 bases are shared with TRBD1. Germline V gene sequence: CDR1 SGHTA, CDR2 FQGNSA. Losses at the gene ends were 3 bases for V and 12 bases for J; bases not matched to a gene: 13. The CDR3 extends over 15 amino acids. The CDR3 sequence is CASSLTRDRGVGDTF. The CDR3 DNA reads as TGTGCCAGCAGCTTGACCCGGGACAGGGGAGTCGGCGACACCTTC. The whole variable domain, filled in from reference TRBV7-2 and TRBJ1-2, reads GAGVSQSPSNKVTEKGKDVELRCDPISGHTALYWYRQSLGQGLEFLIYFQGNSAPDKSGLPSDRFSAERTGGSVSTLTIQRTQQEDSAVYLCASSLTRDRGVGDTFGSGTRLTVV.

CDR3 in amino acids: CASRGPNSYGYTF. DNA of the CDR3: TGTGCCAGTAGAGGCCCGAACAGCTATGGCTACACCTTC. The V and J genes are TRBV19 and TRBJ1-2; D remains unclear. The germline gives CDR1 LNHDA, CDR2 SQIVND (reference sequence). V shed 6 bases and J shed 4 bases, with 12 bases lying between them. The CDR3 contains 13 residues.

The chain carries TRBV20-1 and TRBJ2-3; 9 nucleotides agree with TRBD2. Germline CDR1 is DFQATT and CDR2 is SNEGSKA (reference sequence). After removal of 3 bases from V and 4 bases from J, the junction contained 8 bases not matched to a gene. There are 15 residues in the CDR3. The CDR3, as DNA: TGCAGTGCTAGTCTGATAGCGGGGGCCTCAGATACGCAGTATTTT. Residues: CSASLIAGASDTQYF.

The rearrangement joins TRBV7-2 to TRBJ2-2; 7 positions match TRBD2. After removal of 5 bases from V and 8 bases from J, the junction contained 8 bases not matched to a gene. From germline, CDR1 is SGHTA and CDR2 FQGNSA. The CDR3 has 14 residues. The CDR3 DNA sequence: TGTGCCAGCAGCCAGCGCGGGAGATCGGGGGAGCTGTTTTTT. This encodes CASSQRGRSGELFF.

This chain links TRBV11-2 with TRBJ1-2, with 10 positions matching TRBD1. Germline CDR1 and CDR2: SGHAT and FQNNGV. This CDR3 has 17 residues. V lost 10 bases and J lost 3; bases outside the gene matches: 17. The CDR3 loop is CATPEGRTGGRHYGYTF. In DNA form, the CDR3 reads TGTGCCACTCCAGAGGGCCGGACAGGGGGTCGGCACTATGGCTACACCTTC.

Here the CDR3 reads CSASAGTNYGYTF. Here the CDR3 DNA reads TGCAGTGCTAGTGCGGGGACTAACTATGGCTACACCTTC. The V call is TRBV20-1, the J call TRBJ1-2; D is unclear. The CDR3 has 13 residues. Between the trimmed V and J ends, which lost 3 bases and 0 bases, there was a span of 8 bases. In germline, CDR1 is DFQATT, CDR2 SNEGSKA (reference sequence).

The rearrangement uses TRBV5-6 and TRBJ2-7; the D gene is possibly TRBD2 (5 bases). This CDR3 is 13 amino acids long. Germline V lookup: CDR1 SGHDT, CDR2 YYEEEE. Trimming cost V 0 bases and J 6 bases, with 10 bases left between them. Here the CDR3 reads CASSLGARGEQYF. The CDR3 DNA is TGTGCCAGCAGCTTGGGGGCCCGGGGCGAGCAGTACTTC.

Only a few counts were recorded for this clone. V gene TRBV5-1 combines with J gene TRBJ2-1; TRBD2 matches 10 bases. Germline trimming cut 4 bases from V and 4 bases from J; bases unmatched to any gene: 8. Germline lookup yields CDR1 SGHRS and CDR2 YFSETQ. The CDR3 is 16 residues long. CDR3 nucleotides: TGCGCCAGCAGCGCGCTAGCGGGGGCCACGTACAATGAGCAGTTCTTC. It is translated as CASSALAGATYNEQFF. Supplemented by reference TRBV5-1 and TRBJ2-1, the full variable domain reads KAGVTQTPRYLIKTRGQQVTLSCSPISGHRSVSWYQQTPGQGLQFLFEYFSETQRNKGNFPGRFSGRQFSNSRSEMNVSTLELGDSALYLCASSALAGATYNEQFFGPGTRLTVL.

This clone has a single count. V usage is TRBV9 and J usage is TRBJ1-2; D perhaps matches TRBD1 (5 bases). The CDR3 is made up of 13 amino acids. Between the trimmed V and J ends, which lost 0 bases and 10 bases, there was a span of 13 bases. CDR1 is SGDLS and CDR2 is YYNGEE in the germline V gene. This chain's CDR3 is CASSVESSGDYTF. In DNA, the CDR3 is TGTGCCAGCAGCGTAGAATCATCGGGGGACTACACCTTC.

The chain's CDR3 is CASSLEHGAGGYTF. The CDR3 coding sequence is TGCGCCAGCAGCTTGGAACACGGAGCGGGTGGCTACACCTTC. The rearrangement links TRBV5-1 to TRBJ1-2; no reliable D call. The V end lost 0 bases, the J end lost 7 bases, and 13 bases lay between the germline ends. Germline V CDR1 and CDR2: SGHRS, YFSETQ. The CDR3 loop spans 14 amino acids. The full variable domain, its missing parts supplied by reference TRBV5-1 and TRBJ1-2, is KAGVTQTPRYLIKTRGQQVTLSCSPISGHRSVSWYQQTPGQGLQFLFEYFSETQRNKGNFPGRFSGRQFSNSRSEMNVSTLELGDSALYLCASSLEHGAGGYTFGSGTRLTVV.

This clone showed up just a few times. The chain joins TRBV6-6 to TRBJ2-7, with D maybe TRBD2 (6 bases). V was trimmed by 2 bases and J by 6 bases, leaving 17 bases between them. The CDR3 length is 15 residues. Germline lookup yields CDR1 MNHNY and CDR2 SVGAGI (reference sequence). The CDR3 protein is CASSYHPGSGGEQYF. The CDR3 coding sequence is TGTGCCAGCAGTTACCACCCTGGGTCCGGGGGCGAGCAGTACTTC.

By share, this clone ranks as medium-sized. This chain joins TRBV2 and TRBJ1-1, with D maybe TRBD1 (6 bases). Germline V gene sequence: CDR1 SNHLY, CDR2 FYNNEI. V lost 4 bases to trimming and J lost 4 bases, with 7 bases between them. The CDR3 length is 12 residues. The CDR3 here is CASSAGVTEAFF. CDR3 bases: TGTGCCAGCAGTGCAGGGGTCACTGAAGCTTTCTTT.

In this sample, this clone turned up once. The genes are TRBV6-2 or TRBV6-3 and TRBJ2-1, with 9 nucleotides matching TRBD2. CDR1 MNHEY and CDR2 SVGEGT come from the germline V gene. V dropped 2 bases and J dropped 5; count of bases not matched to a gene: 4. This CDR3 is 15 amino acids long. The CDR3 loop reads CASSYGGLADNEQFF. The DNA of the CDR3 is TGTGCCAGCAGTTACGGGGGACTAGCAGACAATGAGCAGTTCTTC.

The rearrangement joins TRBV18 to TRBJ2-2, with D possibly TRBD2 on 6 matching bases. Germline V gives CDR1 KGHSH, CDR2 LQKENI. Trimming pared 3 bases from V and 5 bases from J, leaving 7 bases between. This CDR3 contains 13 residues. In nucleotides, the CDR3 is TGTGCCAGCTCACCCGGGGGAACCGGGGAGCTGTTTTTT. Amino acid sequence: CASSPGGTGELFF.

The CDR3 DNA reads as TGTGCCAGCAGCCAAACGACGCGAACCAGGGGGCCTGAAGCTTTCTTT. Residues: CASSQTTRTRGPEAFF. The chain couples TRBV3-1 (or the pseudogene TRBV3-2) to TRBJ1-1, with TRBD1 identical over 8 bases. The CDR3 contains 16 residues. CDR1 and CDR2 (germline): LGHDT, YNNKEL (reference sequence). After removal of 2 bases from V and 6 bases from J, the junction contained 11 bases not matched to a gene.

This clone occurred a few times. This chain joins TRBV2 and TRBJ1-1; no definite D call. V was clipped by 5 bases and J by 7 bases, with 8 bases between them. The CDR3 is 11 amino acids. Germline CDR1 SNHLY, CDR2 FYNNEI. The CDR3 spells CASSPQFEAFF. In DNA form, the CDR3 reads TGTGCCAGCAGTCCGCAGTTTGAAGCTTTCTTT. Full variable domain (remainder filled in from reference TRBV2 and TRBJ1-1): EPEVTQTPSHQVTQMGQEVILRCVPISNHLYFYWYRQILGQKVEFLVSFYNNEISEKSEIFDDQFSVERPDGSNFTLKIRSTKLEDSAMYFCASSPQFEAFFGQGTRLTVV.